What follows is one TCR beta chain and its context. This entry belongs to a study of blood T cell repertoires in COVID-19. The overall study: PBMCs, B-cell-depleted T cells, or T cells were the source of the cDNA or gDNA that made up the material.

Under the authors' procedure: Quantification of nucleated cells was approximated via reference gene primer amplification. Measured with immunoSEQ multiplex PCR; TCRdb has only the in-frame clones, and not every one. V, J and clone size are those of that table, while D and trimming were read from the DNA. The repertoire holds over 200,000 clones, with 80% as singletons. V lost 4 bases and J lost 5; bases outside the gene matches: 7. Germline CDR1 SGHTS, CDR2 YDEGEE. The CDR3 sequence is 14 residues long. Specimen: peripheral blood. The genes are TRBV5-8 and TRBJ2-5; 8 bases are shared with TRBD1. The source is a human donor in a cohort sampled during active COVID-19. The CDR3 DNA follows: TGTGCCAGCAGCGGAGACAGGGGAGACGAGACCCAGTACTTC. Translation gives CASSGDRGDETQYF.